This T cell receptor beta chain was profiled in a study of technical replicates of blood from a few donors. CDR3 length: 15 amino acids. The V and J ends lost 4 bases and 3 bases respectively, with 16 bases between them. Germline loops: CDR1 SGHVS, CDR2 FNYEAQ. Data came from immunoSEQ multiplex PCR; TCRdb stores just in-frame clones and leaves some out. Of fewer than 100,000 clones listed, nearly 97% were seen once; the top ten hold about 0.21%. The receptor comes from a human donor in good health. The chain recombines TRBV7-6 with TRBJ2-7; D might be TRBD1 (5 bases). The sample consisted of T cells isolated from PBMCs. Written as DNA, the CDR3 is TGTGCCAGCAGCTCCCCCACGCAGGGCGGCTACGAGCAGTACTTC. It translates to CASSSPTQGGYEQYF.